This T cell receptor (beta chain) was sequenced during a study of OX40 agonist ivuxolimab in advanced cancers. Study information: Ivuxolimab, which is an agonistic anti-OX40 (CD134) antibody, was administered to the patients. A mean age of about 59 years, range about 20 to 85, was recorded, and roughly 83% were male. Findings of the study overall: The authors also found low normalized T-cell clonal expansion in some nonresponders.

Data came from immunoSEQ multiplex PCR; TCRdb stores just in-frame clones and leaves some out. The sample has about 46,000 clones, nearly 80% seen once. Remarks on this clone: The antigen is not known.

Per the germline V gene, CDR1 is SQVTM and CDR2 is ANQGSEA. Deletions cut 5 bases from V and 9 bases from J, with 13 bases between. CDR3 length: 11 residues. Blood was sampled at baseline, cycle 4 day 1, and cycle 7 day 1. The V call is TRBV29-1, the J call TRBJ1-1; D is possibly TRBD1 (6 bases). The source is an adult with an advanced solid tumor such as melanoma, head and neck, liver or kidney cancer. The input for sequencing was CD4+ or CD8+ T cells sorted from blood, taken in a trial of the OX40 agonist ivuxolimab. CDR3 loop: CSVQDSRKAFF. CDR3 nucleotide sequence: TGCAGCGTTCAGGACAGCCGCAAAGCTTTCTTT.